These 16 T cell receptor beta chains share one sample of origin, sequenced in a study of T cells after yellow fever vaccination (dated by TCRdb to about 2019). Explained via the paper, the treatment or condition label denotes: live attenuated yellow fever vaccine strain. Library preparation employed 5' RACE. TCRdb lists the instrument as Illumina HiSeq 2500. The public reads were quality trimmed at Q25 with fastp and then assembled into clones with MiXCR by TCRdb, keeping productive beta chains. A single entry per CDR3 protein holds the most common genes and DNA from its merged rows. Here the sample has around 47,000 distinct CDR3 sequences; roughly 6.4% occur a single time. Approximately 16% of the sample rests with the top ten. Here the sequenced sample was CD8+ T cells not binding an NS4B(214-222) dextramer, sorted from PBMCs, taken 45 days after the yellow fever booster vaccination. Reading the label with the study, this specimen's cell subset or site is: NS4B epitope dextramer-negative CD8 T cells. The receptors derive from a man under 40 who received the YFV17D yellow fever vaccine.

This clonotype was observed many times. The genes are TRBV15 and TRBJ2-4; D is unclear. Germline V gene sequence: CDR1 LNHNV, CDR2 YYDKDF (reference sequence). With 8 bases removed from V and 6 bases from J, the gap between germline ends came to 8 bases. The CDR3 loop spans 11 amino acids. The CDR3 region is CATLKGNIQYF. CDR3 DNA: TGTGCCACCCTCAAGGGAAACATTCAGTACTTC.

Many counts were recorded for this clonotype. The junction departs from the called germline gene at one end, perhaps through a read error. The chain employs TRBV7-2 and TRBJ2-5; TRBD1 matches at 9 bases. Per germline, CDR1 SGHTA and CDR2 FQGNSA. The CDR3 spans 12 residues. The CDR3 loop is CASSTPPDRGDF. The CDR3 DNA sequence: TGTGCCAGCAGCACTCCCCCGGACAGGGGAGACTTC. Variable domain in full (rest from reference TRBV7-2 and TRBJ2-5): GAGVSQSPSNKVTEKGKDVELRCDPISGHTALYWYRQSLGQGLEFLIYFQGNSAPDKSGLPSDRFSAERTGGSVSTLTIQRTQQEDSAVYLCASSTPPDRGDFGPGTRLLVL.

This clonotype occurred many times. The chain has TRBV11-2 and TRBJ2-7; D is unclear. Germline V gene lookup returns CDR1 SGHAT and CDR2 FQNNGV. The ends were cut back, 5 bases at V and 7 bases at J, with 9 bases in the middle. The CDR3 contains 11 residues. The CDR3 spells CASSGPLEQYF. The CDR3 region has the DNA TGTGCCAGCAGCGGCCCGTTGGAGCAGTACTTC.

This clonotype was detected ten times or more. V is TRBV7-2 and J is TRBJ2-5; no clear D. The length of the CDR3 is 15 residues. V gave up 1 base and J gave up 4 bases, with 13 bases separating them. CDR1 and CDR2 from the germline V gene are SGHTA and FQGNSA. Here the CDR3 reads CASSLEGGMVETQYF. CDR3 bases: TGTGCCAGCAGCTTAGAGGGCGGCATGGTAGAGACCCAGTACTTC.

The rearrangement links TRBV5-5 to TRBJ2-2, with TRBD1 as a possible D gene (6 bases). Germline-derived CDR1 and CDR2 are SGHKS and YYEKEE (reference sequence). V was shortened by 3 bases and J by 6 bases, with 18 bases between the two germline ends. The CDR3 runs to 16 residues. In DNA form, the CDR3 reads TGTGCCAGCAGCTCTAACAGGGTAGTAACGGCCGGGGAGCTGTTTTTT. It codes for CASSSNRVVTAGELFF.

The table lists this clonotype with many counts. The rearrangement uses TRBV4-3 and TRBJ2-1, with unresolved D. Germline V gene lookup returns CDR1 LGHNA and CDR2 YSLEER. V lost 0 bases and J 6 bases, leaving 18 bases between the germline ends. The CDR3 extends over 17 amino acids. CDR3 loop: CASSQDPETLPGNEQFF. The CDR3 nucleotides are TGCGCCAGCAGCCAAGATCCGGAAACCCTACCGGGCAATGAGCAGTTCTTC.

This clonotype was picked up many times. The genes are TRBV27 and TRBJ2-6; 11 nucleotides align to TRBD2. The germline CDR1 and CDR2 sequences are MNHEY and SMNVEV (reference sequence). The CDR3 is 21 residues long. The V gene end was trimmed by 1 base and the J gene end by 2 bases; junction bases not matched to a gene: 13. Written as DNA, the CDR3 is TGTGCCAGCAGTTTATTTGGTTGGTCTAGCGGGAGGAAAACTGGGGCCAACGTCCTGACTTTC. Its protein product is CASSLFGWSSGRKTGANVLTF.

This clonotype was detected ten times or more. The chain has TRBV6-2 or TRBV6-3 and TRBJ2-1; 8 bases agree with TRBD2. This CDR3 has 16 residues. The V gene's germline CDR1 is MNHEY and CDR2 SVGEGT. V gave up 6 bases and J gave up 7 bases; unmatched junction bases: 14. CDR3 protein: CASSLFRREGRNEQFF. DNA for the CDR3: TGTGCCAGCAGCCTCTTCCGACGGGAGGGCCGTAATGAGCAGTTCTTC.

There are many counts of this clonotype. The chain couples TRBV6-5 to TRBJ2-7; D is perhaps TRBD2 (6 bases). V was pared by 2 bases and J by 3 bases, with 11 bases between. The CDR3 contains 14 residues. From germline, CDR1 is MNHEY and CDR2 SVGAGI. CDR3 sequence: CASSYLGTDYEQYF. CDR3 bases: TGTGCCAGCAGTTACCTCGGGACTGACTACGAGCAGTACTTC.

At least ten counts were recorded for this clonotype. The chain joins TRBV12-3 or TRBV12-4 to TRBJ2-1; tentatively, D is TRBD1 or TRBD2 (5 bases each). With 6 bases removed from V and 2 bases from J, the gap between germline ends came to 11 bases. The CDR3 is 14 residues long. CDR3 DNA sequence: TGTGCCAGCAGCCCCGGGACCACCTACAATGAGCAGTTCTTC. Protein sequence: CASSPGTTYNEQFF.

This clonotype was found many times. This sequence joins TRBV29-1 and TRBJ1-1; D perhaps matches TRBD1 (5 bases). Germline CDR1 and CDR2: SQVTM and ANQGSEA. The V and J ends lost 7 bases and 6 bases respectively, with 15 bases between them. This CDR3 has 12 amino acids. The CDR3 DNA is TGCAGCGCCGTACACGGGGGAGCTGAAGCTTTCTTT. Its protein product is CSAVHGGAEAFF.

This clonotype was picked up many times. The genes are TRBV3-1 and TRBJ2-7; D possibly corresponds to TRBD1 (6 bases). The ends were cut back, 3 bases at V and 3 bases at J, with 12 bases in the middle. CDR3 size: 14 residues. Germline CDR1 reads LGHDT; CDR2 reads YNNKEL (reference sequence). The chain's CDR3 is CASSHMTGDYEQYF. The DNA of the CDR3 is TGTGCCAGCAGCCACATGACAGGAGACTACGAGCAGTACTTC.

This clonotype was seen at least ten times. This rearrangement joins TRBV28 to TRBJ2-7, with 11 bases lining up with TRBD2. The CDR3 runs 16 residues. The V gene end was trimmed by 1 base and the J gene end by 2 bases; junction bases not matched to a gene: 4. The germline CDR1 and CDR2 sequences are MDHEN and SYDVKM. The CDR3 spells CASSLSPGLAAYEQYF. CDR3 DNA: TGTGCCAGCAGTTTATCCCCGGGACTAGCGGCCTACGAGCAGTACTTC.

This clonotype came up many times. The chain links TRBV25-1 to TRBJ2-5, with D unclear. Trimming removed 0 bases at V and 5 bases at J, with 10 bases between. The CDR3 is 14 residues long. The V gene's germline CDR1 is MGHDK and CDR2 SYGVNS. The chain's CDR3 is CASSEYFGWETQYF. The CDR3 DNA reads TGTGCCAGCAGTGAATATTTTGGGTGGGAGACCCAGTACTTC.

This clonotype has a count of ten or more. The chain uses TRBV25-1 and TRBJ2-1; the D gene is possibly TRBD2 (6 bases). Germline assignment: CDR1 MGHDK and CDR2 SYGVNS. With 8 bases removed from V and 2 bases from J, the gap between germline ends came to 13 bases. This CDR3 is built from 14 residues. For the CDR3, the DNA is TGTGCCAGCGAGGAGGGCACAACCTACAATGAGCAGTTCTTC. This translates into CASEEGTTYNEQFF.

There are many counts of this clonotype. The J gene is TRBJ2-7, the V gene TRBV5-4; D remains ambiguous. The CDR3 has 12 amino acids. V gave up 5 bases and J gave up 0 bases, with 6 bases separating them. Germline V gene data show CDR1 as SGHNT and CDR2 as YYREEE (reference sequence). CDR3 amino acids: CASSPTSYEQYF. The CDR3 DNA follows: TGTGCCAGCAGTCCAACCTCCTACGAGCAGTACTTC.